Shown below are 23 T cell receptor beta chains from a single sample sequenced in a study of blood T cell repertoires in COVID-19. Assay: immunoSEQ multiplex PCR; the TCRdb copy retains only in-frame clones and omits some. The sample contains about 120,000 clones, around 85% of which appear only once. Sample: peripheral blood. The receptors stem from a man aged 65 to 79 who had recovered from COVID-19.

V is TRBV6-1 and J is TRBJ1-6; D is possibly TRBD1 (6 bases). Germline values: CDR1 MNHNS, CDR2 SASEGT. The length of the CDR3 is 17 residues. Trimming cost V 0 bases and J 9 bases, with 18 bases left between them. DNA of the CDR3: TGTGCCAGCAGTGAAGCGCGGGAGGGGGAAGATCCTTCACCCCTCCACTTT. Its protein product is CASSEAREGEDPSPLHF.

The chain recombines TRBV18 with TRBJ2-7, with 9 positions matching TRBD1. Germline CDR1 reads KGHSH; CDR2 reads LQKENI. The V gene end was trimmed by 3 bases and the J gene end by 3 bases; junction bases not matched to a gene: 6. The CDR3 is 15 residues long. The CDR3 DNA reads TGTGCCAGCTCACCTTCCGGGACAGGGAACTACGAGCAGTACTTC. Its protein product is CASSPSGTGNYEQYF.

This chain joins TRBV7-9 and TRBJ2-5, with D unclear. The germline gives CDR1 SEHNR, CDR2 FQNEAQ (reference sequence). The CDR3 contains 14 residues. The V end lost 0 bases, the J end lost 4 bases, and 9 bases lay between the germline ends. The CDR3 region has the DNA TGTGCCAGCAGCTTAGCTAGCTTTCCAGAGACCCAGTACTTC. This codes for CASSLASFPETQYF.

The V and J genes are TRBV24-1 and TRBJ2-1; D is unclear. Trimming stripped 1 base from V and 5 bases from J, with 11 bases between. CDR3 length: 15 amino acids. Germline CDR1 reads KGHDR; CDR2 reads SFDVKD. CDR3 DNA: TGTGCCACCAGTGATTTTGGTACTACGGACAATGAGCAGTTCTTC. It yields the protein CATSDFGTTDNEQFF.

The rearrangement links TRBV5-1 to TRBJ2-3; 10 bases align to TRBD2. Losses at the gene ends were 0 bases for V and 3 bases for J; bases not matched to a gene: 4. Germline CDR1 is SGHRS and CDR2 is YFSETQ. The CDR3 length is 16 residues. CDR3 sequence (DNA): TGCGCCAGCAGCTTGGGCGCGGGACTAGCGACAGATACGCAGTATTTT. Translation gives CASSLGAGLATDTQYF.

V is TRBV4-2 and J is TRBJ1-2; D might be TRBD1 (5 bases). CDR1 and CDR2 from the germline V gene are LGHNA and YNFKEQ. The V and J ends lost 0 bases and 0 bases respectively, with 8 bases between them. The CDR3 is made up of 15 amino acids. The CDR3 protein is CASSQDARANYGYTF. In DNA, the CDR3 is TGTGCCAGCAGCCAAGATGCCAGGGCTAACTATGGCTACACCTTC.

The rearrangement joins TRBV7-3 to TRBJ2-1, with D possibly being TRBD2 (6 bases). The CDR3 loop spans 16 amino acids. Germline assignment: CDR1 SGHTA and CDR2 FQGTGA. Deletions cut 4 bases from V and 0 bases from J, with 13 bases between. In nucleotides, the CDR3 is TGTGCCAGCAGCTCCGGGACTGGGAGCTCCTACAATGAGCAGTTCTTC. Amino acids: CASSSGTGSSYNEQFF.

This chain uses TRBV5-1 with TRBJ2-3; 11 bases are shared with TRBD2. The CDR3 consists of 15 residues. From germline, CDR1 is SGHRS and CDR2 YFSETQ. J gave up 4 bases and V 5 bases, and 6 bases lay outside the gene matches. CDR3 amino acids: CASRISGGAADTQYF. The CDR3 nucleotides read TGCGCCAGCAGGATTAGCGGGGGGGCGGCAGATACGCAGTATTTT.

This chain joins TRBV29-1 and TRBJ1-3; D possibly corresponds to TRBD1 (5 bases). Germline CDR1 is SQVTM and CDR2 is ANQGSEA. This CDR3 region has 15 residues. The V end lost 6 bases, the J end lost 0 bases, and 15 bases lay between the germline ends. The CDR3 DNA is TGCAGCGTCGTGCCTAGGGGCGGCTCTGGAAACACCATATATTTT. Its protein is CSVVPRGGSGNTIYF.

This clone was counted between two and nine times. V usage is TRBV7-2 and J usage is TRBJ2-1; D ambiguous. The germline CDR1 and CDR2 sequences are SGHTA and FQGNSA. V was trimmed by 1 base and J by 0 bases, leaving 19 bases between them. The CDR3 runs 19 residues. CDR3 amino acids: CASSLELNVIALSYNEQFF. CDR3 DNA: TGTGCCAGCAGCTTAGAATTGAACGTTATAGCCCTCTCCTACAATGAGCAGTTCTTC.

This chain joins TRBV7-8 and TRBJ2-1; D might be TRBD2 (5 bases). The germline V and J ends were trimmed by 5 bases and 7 bases, with 18 bases remaining between them. The CDR3 totals 15 residues. Germline V gives CDR1 SGHVS, CDR2 FQNEAQ. In nucleotides, the CDR3 is TGTGCCAGCAGCCATCCTAGGACTGGTGGGAATGAGCAGTTCTTC. Protein sequence: CASSHPRTGGNEQFF.

The V gene is TRBV12-3 or TRBV12-4, the J gene TRBJ1-1; maybe TRBD1 (5 bases). V was trimmed by 6 bases and J by 13 bases, leaving 21 bases between them. The CDR3 length is 13 residues. The CDR3, as DNA: TGTGCCAGCAGCCTAGGGACTCCAGCCAGAGTTTTCTTT. It translates to CASSLGTPARVFF.

The chain employs TRBV29-1 and TRBJ1-2; D is ambiguous. Germline lookup yields CDR1 SQVTM and CDR2 ANQGSEA. The CDR3 extends over 10 amino acids. V was trimmed by 6 bases and J by 4 bases, leaving 6 bases between them. The CDR3 nucleotides read TGCAGCGTCCTTTTCTATGGCTACACCTTC. Protein product: CSVLFYGYTF.

The V gene is TRBV2, the J gene TRBJ2-1; 7 positions agree with TRBD1. J was trimmed by 10 bases and V by 10 bases; bases with no gene match: 7. CDR1 is SNHLY, CDR2 FYNNEI, per germline. This CDR3 comprises 11 residues. CDR3 bases: TGTGCCACTGAGGGGGCCGGGGAGCAGTTCTTC. It codes for CATEGAGEQFF. Combining the CDR3 with reference TRBV2 and TRBJ2-1 gives the whole variable domain EPEVTQTPSHQVTQMGQEVILRCVPISNHLYFYWYRQILGQKVEFLVSFYNNEISEKSEIFDDQFSVERPDGSNFTLKIRSTKLEDSAMYFCATEGAGEQFFGPGTRLTVL.

The chain combines TRBV7-2 with TRBJ1-2; D is unresolved. V lost 5 bases, J lost 2 bases, and 15 bases lay in between. Germline CDR1 and CDR2: SGHTA and FQGNSA. The CDR3 length is 15 residues. DNA for the CDR3: TGTGCCAGCAGCCCCCAGCGGGTCCTAAACTATGGCTACACCTTC. It codes for CASSPQRVLNYGYTF.

This chain uses TRBV9 with TRBJ2-5; weak D call: TRBD1 (6 bases). Trimming cost V 3 bases and J 0 bases, with 21 bases left between them. The CDR3 contains 18 residues. Germline assignment: CDR1 SGDLS and CDR2 YYNGEE. CDR3 sequence reads: CASSGELGQWGNQETQYF. CDR3 in DNA: TGTGCCAGCAGCGGCGAGCTAGGACAGTGGGGTAACCAAGAGACCCAGTACTTC.

The chain uses TRBV9 and TRBJ2-7; the match to TRBD1 covers 7 bases. The J segment lost 2 bases and the V segment lost 4 bases, leaving 6 bases of the junction unmatched. Germline V gene data show CDR1 as SGDLS and CDR2 as YYNGEE. The CDR3 consists of 14 residues. This CDR3 is CASSRTGQTYEQYF. The CDR3 bases are TGTGCCAGCAGCCGGACAGGCCAGACCTACGAGCAGTACTTC.

The CDR3 loop is CASSDSPYGYTF. CDR3 in DNA: TGTGCCAGCAGCGACAGCCCCTATGGCTACACCTTC. The chain links TRBV6-2 or TRBV6-3 to TRBJ1-2, with D possibly TRBD1 on 5 matching bases. The CDR3 has 12 amino acids. Trimming stripped 6 bases from V and 4 bases from J, with 9 bases between. The V gene's germline CDR1 is MNHEY and CDR2 SVGEGT.

This clone was seen a few times. This chain uses TRBV6-4 with TRBJ2-2; TRBD1 aligns across 8 bases. Germline lookup yields CDR1 MRHNA and CDR2 SNTAGT. This CDR3 contains 14 residues. V lost 0 bases and J lost 6; bases outside the gene matches: 0. The CDR3 nucleotides are TGTGCCAGCAGTGACTCACAGGGGGCCGGGGAGCTGTTTTTT. It translates to CASSDSQGAGELFF.

This rearrangement joins TRBV25-1 to TRBJ1-6, with D uncertain. The CDR3 is made up of 14 amino acids. Trimming stripped 2 bases from V and 14 bases from J, with 16 bases between. Germline V lookup: CDR1 MGHDK, CDR2 SYGVNS. CDR3 loop: CASSEMAVSSTLHF. The DNA of the CDR3 is TGTGCCAGCAGTGAAATGGCTGTATCCTCCACCCTCCACTTT.

The chain recombines TRBV6-5 with TRBJ1-3, with TRBD1 matching 7 bases. CDR3 length: 15 amino acids. Per germline, CDR1 MNHEY and CDR2 SVGAGI. V trimming: 6 bases; J trimming: 0 bases; junction bases outside the gene matches: 5. The CDR3 sequence is CASSRDSLSGNTIYF. The CDR3 DNA sequence: TGTGCCAGCAGCCGGGACAGTCTCTCTGGAAACACCATATATTTT.

V usage is TRBV10-1 and J usage is TRBJ1-6; D remains ambiguous. The germline V and J ends were trimmed by 3 bases and 14 bases, with 17 bases remaining between them. Germline-derived CDR1 and CDR2 are WNHNN and SYGVQD (reference sequence). This CDR3 is 14 amino acids long. DNA of the CDR3: TGCGCCAGCAGTGACGGGTCCATCGGAGCCACCCTCCACTTT. Translated: CASSDGSIGATLHF.

The chain uses TRBV5-6 and TRBJ2-5, with TRBD2 identical over 8 bases. V trimming: 0 bases; J trimming: 5 bases; junction bases outside the gene matches: 6. Germline CDR1 reads SGHDT; CDR2 reads YYEEEE. The CDR3 has 15 amino acids. CDR3 region: CASSLAGGLMETQYF. CDR3 DNA: TGTGCCAGCAGCTTGGCGGGGGGGCTCATGGAGACCCAGTACTTC.